Included here is one TCR beta chain sequence, with context. Its antigen target is currently unknown. Base qualities are not at hand, and no much larger clone is one base apart. Germline trimming: 1 base from V, 2 bases from J; junction bases outside gene matches: 3. The germline V gene specifies MGHRA as CDR1 and YSYEKL as CDR2. The CDR3 goes from the cysteine to the phenylalanine over 16 residues. Only the CDR3 DNA stays, 48 bases, in frame from base 1. The library was prepared using PCR. Instrument used: Illumina MiSeq. The public reads were reprocessed in TCRdb via fastp at Q25 and MiXCR, keeping in-frame beta chains. One record per CDR3 amino acid sequence lists the most common genes and DNA. The sample data list fewer than 20,000 distinct CDR3 sequences, and about 32% of these were observed just once. The ten largest clonotypes hold approximately 1.6% of the sample. This sample was included in a study of regulatory and conventional T cells in breast cancer (dated by TCRdb to the mid-2010s).

Here the chain combines TRBV4-1 and TRBJ1-4, and 8 junction bases match TRBD1. This TCR derives from a female donor in good health. Sequenced material: conventional T cells from blood. This receptor carries the CDR3 CASSQAGGVTNEKLFF. The nucleotides are TGCGCCAGCAGCCAAGCAGGGGGCGTTACTAATGAAAAACTGTTTTTT.